This paragraph covers one T cell receptor (beta chain) sequence. Its antigen is currently unknown. The data are from a study of T cells in localized non-small cell lung cancer. The protocol was immunoSEQ multiplex PCR, while the TCRdb copy is restricted to in-frame clones and leaves out a portion. The repertoire holds roughly 58,000 clones, approximately 80% seen once, with just over 4.5% in the top ten. Study conclusions and caveats: In adjacent lung, a median around 52 of the top 100 tumor clones were found. Clonality of T cells reached its maximum in uninvolved adjacent lung, surpassing tumor. Investigators sequenced only a single tumor region, leaving heterogeneity possible.

The CDR3 sequence is 15 residues long. From germline, CDR1 is SGHNT and CDR2 YENEEA. V dropped 5 bases and J dropped 2; count of bases not matched to a gene: 6. The sample consisted of PBMCs, taken before any cancer treatment. This sequence joins TRBV11-3 and TRBJ2-7; 10 bases agree with TRBD2. The receptor's source is a man aged 40-75 years with stage II lung adenocarcinoma. The CDR3 loop is CASSLSGGPTYEQYF. Here the CDR3 DNA reads TGTGCCAGCAGCCTTAGCGGGGGGCCTACCTACGAGCAGTACTTC.